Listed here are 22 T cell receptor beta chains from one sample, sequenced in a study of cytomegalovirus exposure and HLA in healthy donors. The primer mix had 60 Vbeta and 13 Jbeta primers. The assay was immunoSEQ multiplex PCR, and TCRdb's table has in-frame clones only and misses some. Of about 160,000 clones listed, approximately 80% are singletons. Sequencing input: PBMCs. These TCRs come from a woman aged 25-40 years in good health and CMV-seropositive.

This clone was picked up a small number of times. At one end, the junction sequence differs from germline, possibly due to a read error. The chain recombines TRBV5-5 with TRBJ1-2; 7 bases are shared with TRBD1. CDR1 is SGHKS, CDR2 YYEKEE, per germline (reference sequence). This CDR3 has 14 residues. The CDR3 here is CASSLGQDIYSYTF. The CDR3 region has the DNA TGTGCCAGCAGCTTAGGACAGGATATCTATAGCTACACCTTC.

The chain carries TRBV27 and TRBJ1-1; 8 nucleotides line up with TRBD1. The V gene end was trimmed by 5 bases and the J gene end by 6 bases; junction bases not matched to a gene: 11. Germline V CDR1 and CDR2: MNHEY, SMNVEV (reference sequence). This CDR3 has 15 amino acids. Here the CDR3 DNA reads TGTGCCAGCAGTACCGCCGGGACAGGACCTGCTGAAGCTTTCTTT. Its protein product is CASSTAGTGPAEAFF.

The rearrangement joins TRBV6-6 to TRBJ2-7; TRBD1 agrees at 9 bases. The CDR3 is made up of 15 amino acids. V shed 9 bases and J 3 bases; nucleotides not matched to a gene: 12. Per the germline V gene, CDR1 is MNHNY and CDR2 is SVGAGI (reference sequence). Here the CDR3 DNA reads TGTGCCAGTGCTATCCAGGGACAGGGTGTCTACGAGCAGTACTTC. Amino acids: CASAIQGQGVYEQYF.

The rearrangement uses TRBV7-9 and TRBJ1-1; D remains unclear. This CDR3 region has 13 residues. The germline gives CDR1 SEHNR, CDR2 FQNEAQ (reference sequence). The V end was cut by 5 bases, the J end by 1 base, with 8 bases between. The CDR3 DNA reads TGTGCCAGCAGCCGAACGGGGAACACTGAAGCTTTCTTT. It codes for CASSRTGNTEAFF.

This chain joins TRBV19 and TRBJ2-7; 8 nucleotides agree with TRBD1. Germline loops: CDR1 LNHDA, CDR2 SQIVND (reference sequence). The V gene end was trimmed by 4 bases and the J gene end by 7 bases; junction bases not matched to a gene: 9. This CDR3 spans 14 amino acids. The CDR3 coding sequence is TGTGCCAGTAGTAAGGGTGGGACAGGCATTGAGCAGTACTTC. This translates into CASSKGGTGIEQYF.

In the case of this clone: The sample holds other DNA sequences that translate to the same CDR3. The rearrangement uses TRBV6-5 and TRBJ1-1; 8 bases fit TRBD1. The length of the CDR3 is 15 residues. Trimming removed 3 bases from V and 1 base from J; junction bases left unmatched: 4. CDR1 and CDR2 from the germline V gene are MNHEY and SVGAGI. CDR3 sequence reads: CASSYSGQGNTEAFF. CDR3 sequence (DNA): TGTGCCAGCAGTTATTCCGGACAGGGGAACACTGAAGCTTTCTTT.

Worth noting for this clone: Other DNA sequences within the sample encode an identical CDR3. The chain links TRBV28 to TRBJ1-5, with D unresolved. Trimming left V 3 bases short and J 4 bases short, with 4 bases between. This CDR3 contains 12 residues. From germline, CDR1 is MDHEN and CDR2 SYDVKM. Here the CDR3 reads CASSLLNQPQHF. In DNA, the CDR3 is TGTGCCAGCAGTTTGTTAAATCAGCCCCAGCATTTT.

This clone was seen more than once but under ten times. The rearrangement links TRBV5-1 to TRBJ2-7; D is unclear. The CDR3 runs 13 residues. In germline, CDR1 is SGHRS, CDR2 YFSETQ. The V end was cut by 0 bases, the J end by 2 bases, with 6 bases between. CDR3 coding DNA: TGCGCCAGCAGCTTGGCATCCACCTACGAGCAGTACTTC. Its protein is CASSLASTYEQYF.

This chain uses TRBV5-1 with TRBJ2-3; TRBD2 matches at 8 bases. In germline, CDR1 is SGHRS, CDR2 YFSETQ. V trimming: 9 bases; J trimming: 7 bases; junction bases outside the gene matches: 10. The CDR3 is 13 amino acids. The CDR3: CATAILAGNTQYF. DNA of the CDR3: TGCGCCACTGCGATCCTAGCGGGCAATACGCAGTATTTT.

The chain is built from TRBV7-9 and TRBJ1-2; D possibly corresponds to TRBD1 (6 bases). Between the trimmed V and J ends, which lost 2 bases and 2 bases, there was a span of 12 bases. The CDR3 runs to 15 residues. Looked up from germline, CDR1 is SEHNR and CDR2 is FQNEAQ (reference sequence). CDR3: CASSLFDRSNYGYTF. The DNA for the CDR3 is TGTGCCAGCAGCTTATTTGACAGGTCAAACTATGGCTACACCTTC. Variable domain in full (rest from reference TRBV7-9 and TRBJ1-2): DTGVSQNPRHKITKRGQNVTFRCDPISEHNRLYWYRQTLGQGPEFLTYFQNEAQLEKSRLLSDRFSAERPKGSFSTLEIQRTEQGDSAMYLCASSLFDRSNYGYTFGSGTRLTVV.

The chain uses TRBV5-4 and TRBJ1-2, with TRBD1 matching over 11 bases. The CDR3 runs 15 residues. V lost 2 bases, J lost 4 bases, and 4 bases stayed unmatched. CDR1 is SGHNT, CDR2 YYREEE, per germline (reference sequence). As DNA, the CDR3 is TGTGCCAGCAGCTTACCGGGACAGGGGGGCTATGGCTACACCTTC. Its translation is CASSLPGQGGYGYTF.

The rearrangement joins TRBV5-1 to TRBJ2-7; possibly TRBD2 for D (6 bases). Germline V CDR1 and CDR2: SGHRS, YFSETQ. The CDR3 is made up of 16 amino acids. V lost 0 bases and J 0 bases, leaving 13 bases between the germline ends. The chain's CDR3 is CASSLAVEGRSYEQYF. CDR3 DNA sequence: TGCGCCAGCAGCTTGGCCGTGGAGGGACGCTCCTACGAGCAGTACTTC.

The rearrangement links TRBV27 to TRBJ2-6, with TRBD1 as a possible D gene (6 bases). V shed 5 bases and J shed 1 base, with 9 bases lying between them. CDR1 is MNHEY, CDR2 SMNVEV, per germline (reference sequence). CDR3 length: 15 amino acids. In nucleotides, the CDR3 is TGTGCCAGCAGTCCGAGGGGGTCTGGGGCCAACGTCCTGACTTTC. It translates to CASSPRGSGANVLTF.

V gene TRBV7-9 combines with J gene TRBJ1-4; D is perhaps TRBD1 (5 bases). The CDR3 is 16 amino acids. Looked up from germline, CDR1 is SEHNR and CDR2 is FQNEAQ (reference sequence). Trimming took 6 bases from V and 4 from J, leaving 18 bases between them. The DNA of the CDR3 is TGTGCCAGCAGTACGAGCGGGACGGCAATTAATGAAAAACTGTTTTTT. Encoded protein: CASSTSGTAINEKLFF.

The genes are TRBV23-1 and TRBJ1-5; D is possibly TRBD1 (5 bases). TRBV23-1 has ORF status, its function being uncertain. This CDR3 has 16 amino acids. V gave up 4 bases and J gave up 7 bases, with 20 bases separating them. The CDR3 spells CASSRGGVADNQPQHF. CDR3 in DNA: TGCGCCAGCAGTCGCGGGGGGGTGGCAGACAACCAGCCCCAGCATTTT.

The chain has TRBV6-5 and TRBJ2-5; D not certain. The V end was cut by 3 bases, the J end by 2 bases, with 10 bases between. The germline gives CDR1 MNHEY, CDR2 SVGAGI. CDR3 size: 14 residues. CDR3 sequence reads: CASSYLGSQETQYF. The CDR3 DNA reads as TGTGCCAGCAGTTATCTCGGGTCGCAAGAGACCCAGTACTTC.

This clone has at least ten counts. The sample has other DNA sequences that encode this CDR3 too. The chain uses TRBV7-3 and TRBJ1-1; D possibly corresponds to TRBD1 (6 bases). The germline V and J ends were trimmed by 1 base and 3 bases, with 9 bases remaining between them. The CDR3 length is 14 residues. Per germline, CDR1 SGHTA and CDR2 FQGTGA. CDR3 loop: CASSLSPGDTEAFF. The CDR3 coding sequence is TGTGCCAGCAGCTTAAGTCCAGGGGACACTGAAGCTTTCTTT.

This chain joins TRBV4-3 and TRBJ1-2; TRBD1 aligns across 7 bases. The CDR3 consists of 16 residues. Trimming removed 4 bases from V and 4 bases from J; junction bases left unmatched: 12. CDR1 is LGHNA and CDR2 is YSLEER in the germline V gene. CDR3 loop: CASSPVVWQGGYGYTF. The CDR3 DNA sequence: TGCGCCAGCAGCCCAGTTGTCTGGCAGGGGGGCTATGGCTACACCTTC.

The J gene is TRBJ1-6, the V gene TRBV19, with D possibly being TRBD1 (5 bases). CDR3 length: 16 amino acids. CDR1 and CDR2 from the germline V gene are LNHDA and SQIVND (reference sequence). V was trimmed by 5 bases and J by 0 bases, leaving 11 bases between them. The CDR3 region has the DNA TGTGCCAGTAGTGAAACCACAGGCTCCTATAATTCACCCCTCCACTTT. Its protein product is CASSETTGSYNSPLHF.

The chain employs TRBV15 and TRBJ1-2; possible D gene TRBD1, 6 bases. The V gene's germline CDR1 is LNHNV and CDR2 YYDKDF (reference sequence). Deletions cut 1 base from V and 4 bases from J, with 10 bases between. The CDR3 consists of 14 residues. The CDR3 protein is CATSRGGLGYGYTF. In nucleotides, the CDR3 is TGTGCCACCAGCAGAGGGGGGCTCGGCTATGGCTACACCTTC.

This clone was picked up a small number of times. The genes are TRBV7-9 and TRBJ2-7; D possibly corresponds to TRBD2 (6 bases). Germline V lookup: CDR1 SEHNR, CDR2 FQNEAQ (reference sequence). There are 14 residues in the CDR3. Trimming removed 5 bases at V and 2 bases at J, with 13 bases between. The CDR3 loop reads CASSPSTGAYEQYF. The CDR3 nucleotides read TGTGCCAGCAGCCCTAGTACGGGAGCCTACGAGCAGTACTTC.

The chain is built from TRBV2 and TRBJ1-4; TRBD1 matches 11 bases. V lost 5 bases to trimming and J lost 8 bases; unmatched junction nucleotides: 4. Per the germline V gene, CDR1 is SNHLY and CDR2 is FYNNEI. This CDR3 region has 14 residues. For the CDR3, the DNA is TGTGCCAGCAGTTCGGGACAGGGGGGGGAAAAACTGTTTTTT. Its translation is CASSSGQGGEKLFF.